The rows below give T cell receptor beta chains drawn from one sample of a study of T cell responses to AZD1222 COVID-19 vaccine. Data came from immunoSEQ multiplex PCR; TCRdb stores just in-frame clones and leaves some out. The table lists about 170,000 clones, about nine tenths of them singletons. The sample consisted of peripheral blood, taken on day 0 of AZD1222 vaccination. The receptors were gathered from an adult in good health. Each CDR3 is given with its conserved first and last residue. A D gene is named only where the DNA matches it firmly. Part of the rows lack a size; the others show once, few, many or a class for expanded clones.

j_call clone_size d_call v_call cdr3_aa cdr3_nt
TRBJ1-2 NA NA TRBV18 CASSPLSRGVDNYGYTF TGTGCCAGCTCACCGCTGAGCAGGGGTGTTGATAACTATGGCTACACCTTC
TRBJ2-2 NA TRBD1 TRBV15 CATSTGTGMNTGELFF TGTGCCACCAGCACAGGGACAGGGATGAACACCGGGGAGCTGTTTTTT
TRBJ2-2 NA NA TRBV7-3 CASSRIRAGAVGELFF TGTGCCAGCAGCAGGATAAGGGCGGGGGCAGTCGGGGAGCTGTTTTTT
TRBJ2-7 NA NA TRBV2 CASSENSYEQYF TGTGCCAGCAGTGAGAACTCCTACGAGCAGTACTTC
TRBJ2-7 NA NA TRBV7-2 CASSLERLSSYEQYF TGTGCCAGCAGCTTAGAAAGGCTGAGCTCCTACGAGCAGTACTTC
TRBJ1-4 NA NA TRBV30 CACGGPSGKLFF TGTGCCTGTGGGGGTCCAAGTGGAAAACTGTTTTTT
TRBJ2-2 NA TRBD1 TRBV18 CASSPGQGISLGELFF TGTGCCAGCTCACCCGGACAGGGAATATCGCTCGGGGAGCTGTTTTTT
TRBJ1-2 NA NA TRBV16 CASSQSRGGQGNGYTF TGTGCCAGCAGCCAATCGCGGGGGGGGCAGGGAAACGGCTACACCTTC
TRBJ2-1 NA TRBD2 TRBV10-2 CATRPGTSSSNEQFF TGCGCCACACGACCCGGGACTAGCTCCTCGAATGAGCAGTTCTTC
TRBJ2-7 NA NA TRBV7-3 CASSPGPTHEQYF TGTGCCAGCAGCCCGGGCCCAACCCACGAGCAGTACTTC
TRBJ2-5 NA TRBD1 TRBV4-1 CASSQDRAGGRETQYF TGCGCCAGCAGCCAAGATAGGGCAGGGGGTAGAGAGACCCAGTACTTC
TRBJ2-2 NA NA TRBV21-1 CASSAQDYNCIGELFF NA
TRBJ1-1 NA NA TRBV5-5 CRCEGSLNTEAFF TGTAGGTGTGAAGGCAGCCTGAACACTGAAGCTTTCTTT
TRBJ1-3 NA NA TRBV4-3 CASSQDRGLQRRNTIYF TGCGCCAGCAGCCAAGATCGGGGCCTGCAGAGGAGAAACACCATATATTTT
TRBJ2-7 NA NA TRBV29-1 CSVEESFPSYEQYF TGCAGCGTTGAAGAGAGCTTTCCCTCCTACGAGCAGTACTTC
TRBJ1-1 NA NA TRBV18 CASSPDRMNTEAFF TGTGCCAGCTCACCCGACAGGATGAACACTGAAGCTTTCTTT
TRBJ1-3 NA NA TRBV7-9 CAIQGFSGNTIYF TGTGCCATCCAGGGTTTTTCTGGAAACACCATATATTTT
TRBJ2-1 NA NA TRBV2 CASGVQGPYNEQFF TGTGCCAGCGGGGTTCAGGGGCCCTACAATGAGCAGTTCTTC
TRBJ2-7 NA TRBD1 TRBV11-2 CASSLVWTGSSYGQYF TGTGCCAGCAGCTTAGTCTGGACAGGGTCGTCTTATGGGCAGTACTTC
TRBJ1-1 NA NA TRBV27 CASRWDIRNTEAFF TGTGCCAGCAGATGGGACATAAGGAACACTGAAGCTTTCTTT
TRBJ1-3 NA NA TRBV30 CAWSVQGGTSGNTIYF TGTGCCTGGAGTGTACAAGGAGGGACCTCTGGAAACACCATATATTTT
TRBJ1-1 NA NA TRBV5-1 CASSKGKNTEAFF TGCGCCAGCAGTAAGGGAAAGAACACTGAAGCTTTCTTT
TRBJ2-5 NA NA TRBV15 CATSRESVMGGETQYF TGTGCCACCAGCAGAGAATCCGTTATGGGAGGCGAGACCCAGTACTTC
TRBJ2-3 NA TRBD2 TRBV5-1 CASSSAGGTDTQYF TGCGCCAGCAGCTCCGCGGGGGGCACAGATACGCAGTATTTT
TRBJ1-2 NA NA TRBV6-4 CASRREAGTYYGYTF TGTGCCAGCCGGAGGGAGGCAGGGACGTACTATGGCTACACCTTC
TRBJ2-5 NA NA TRBV6-5 CASSFGTPQETQYF TGTGCCAGCAGTTTCGGGACACCCCAAGAGACCCAGTACTTC
TRBJ2-7 NA TRBD2 TRBV9 CASSAGTRTYEQYF TGTGCCAGCAGCGCCGGGACTAGAACCTACGAGCAGTACTTC
TRBJ2-1 NA TRBD1 TRBV9 CASSAPGTGYNEQFF TGTGCCAGCAGCGCCCCCGGGACAGGGTATAATGAGCAGTTCTTC
TRBJ1-5 NA TRBD1 TRBV18 CASSRGTGANQPQHF TGTGCCAGCTCACGTGGGACAGGCGCGAATCAGCCCCAGCATTTT
TRBJ2-7 NA NA TRBV10-3 CAISESGRRSSYEQYF TGTGCCATCAGTGAGTCGGGGCGGCGAAGCTCCTACGAGCAGTACTTC
TRBJ1-1 NA NA TRBV14 CASSQDEGMNTEAFF TGTGCCAGCAGCCAAGATGAAGGTATGAACACTGAAGCTTTCTTT
TRBJ2-2 NA NA TRBV7-9 CASSSTGGELFF TGTGCCAGCAGCTCTACGGGCGGGGAGCTGTTTTTT
TRBJ1-5 NA NA TRBV7-2 CASSSRTENSNQPQHF TGTGCCAGCAGCTCTAGGACGGAGAATAGCAATCAGCCCCAGCATTTT
TRBJ1-5 NA TRBD1 TRBV6-5 CASSYGQGSNQPQHF TGTGCCAGCAGTTACGGACAGGGGAGCAATCAGCCCCAGCATTTT
TRBJ2-7 NA NA TRBV5-1 CASSLLSKPYEQYF TGCGCCAGCAGCTTACTGTCTAAACCCTACGAGCAGTACTTC
TRBJ1-5 NA TRBD1 TRBV7-3 CASPPRPGQGGPQHF TGTGCCAGTCCCCCGAGACCGGGACAGGGGGGGCCCCAGCATTTT
TRBJ2-2 NA TRBD1 TRBV5-1 CASSLTGQGASGELFF TGCGCCAGCAGCCTGACTGGACAGGGGGCATCCGGGGAGCTGTTTTTT
TRBJ2-1 NA NA TRBV24-1 CATSDGPRENEQFF TGTGCCACCAGTGATGGGCCCCGGGAGAATGAGCAGTTCTTC
TRBJ1-4 few TRBD1 TRBV7-9 CASSLQGATEKLFF TGTGCCAGCAGCCTACAGGGGGCCACTGAAAAACTGTTTTTT
TRBJ1-1 NA NA TRBV7-3 CASSLTDGTEAFF TGTGCCAGCAGCTTAACGGACGGCACTGAAGCTTTCTTT